This TCR beta chain was identified during a study of Graves' ophthalmopathy and Graves' hyperthyroidism. This clonotype was seen repeatedly, ten times or more. The CDR3 sequence is 18 residues long. After removal of 3 bases from V and 2 bases from J, the junction contained 8 bases not matched to a gene. From germline, CDR1 is KGHDR and CDR2 SFDVKD. Scientists amplified the TCR beta CDR3 regions from RNA transcripts. In the first round, RT-PCR was carried out with HTBI primers, and a multiplex PCR formed the second round. TCRdb re-called the multiplex PCR reads through MiXCR, storing one row per CDR3 protein. The sample includes about 400,000 distinct CDR3 sequences, less than 20% seen only once; the top ten take approximately 7%.

Sequencing was performed on peripheral blood. The sequence was collected from a woman aged 18 to 35 with stable Graves' hyperthyroidism. This rearrangement joins TRBV24-1 to TRBJ2-6; 8 nucleotides match TRBD1. The CDR3 coding sequence is TGTGCCACCAGTGATCCATGGACAGGGCCCCCTGGGGCCAACGTCCTGACTTTC. Its translation is CATSDPWTGPPGANVLTF.